Following are 24 T cell receptor beta chains from one sample sequenced in a study of blood T cells in healthy people across ages. It was with a sample-barcoded 5' primer and a J-beta primer mix that a second PCR of roughly 7 to 12 cycles was run. One entry per CDR3 protein results from TCRdb running MiXCR on the 5' RACE reads. The sample contains roughly 2 million distinct CDR3 sequences, 49% of which appear only once. Sequencing used blood. The source is a woman aged 40 to 50 in good health.

The chain combines TRBV3-1 with TRBJ2-4; TRBD2 is a possible D gene (6 bases). TRBJ2-5 explains the end of the DNA better; the J call may be wrong. The germline CDR1 and CDR2 sequences are LGHDT and YNNKEL (reference sequence). CDR3 length: 15 amino acids. The CDR3 loop is CASSQDQEGQETQYF. The CDR3 DNA sequence: TGTGCCAGCAGCCAAGATCAGGAGGGGCAAGAGACCCAGTACTTC.

This chain joins TRBV12-3 or TRBV12-4 and TRBJ2-7; the D gene is possibly TRBD2 (7 bases). This CDR3 contains 15 residues. The V end was cut by 6 bases, the J end by 0 bases, with 15 bases between. The CDR3 here is CASRAGHQSSYEQYF. The CDR3 DNA is TGTGCCAGCAGAGCGGGACACCAGAGCTCCTACGAGCAGTACTTC.

The chain carries TRBV12-3 or TRBV12-4 and TRBJ2-3; the D call may be TRBD1 or TRBD2 (5 bases each). The CDR3 sequence is 12 residues long. Trimming pared 6 bases from V and 11 bases from J, leaving 15 bases between. CDR3 sequence reads: CASSGTTDVQYF. In nucleotides, the CDR3 is TGTGCCAGCAGCGGGACCACAGATGTGCAGTATTTT.

A few counts support this clonotype. The chain recombines TRBV20-1 with TRBJ1-2; D is possibly TRBD1 (6 bases). Trimming took off 3 bases at V and 2 bases at J, with 13 bases between the two ends. This CDR3 comprises 14 residues. The V gene's germline CDR1 is DFQATT and CDR2 SNEGSKA (reference sequence). CDR3 sequence reads: CSARRTGQNYGYTF. The CDR3, as DNA: TGCAGTGCTAGGCGCACAGGGCAAAACTATGGCTACACCTTC.

The chain employs TRBV7-9 and TRBJ1-2; the match to TRBD1 covers 9 bases. V lost 0 bases, J lost 2 bases, and 4 bases stayed unmatched. The CDR3 extends over 16 amino acids. Per the germline V gene, CDR1 is SEHNR and CDR2 is FQNEAQ (reference sequence). The CDR3 sequence: CASSLAGTGRNYGYTF. CDR3 nucleotide sequence: TGTGCCAGCAGCTTAGCTGGGACAGGGAGGAACTATGGCTACACCTTC.

The gene calls are TRBV6-5 and TRBJ2-1, with D maybe TRBD2 (6 bases). The CDR3 totals 13 residues. The V end was cut by 8 bases, the J end by 7 bases, with 15 bases between. The germline V gene has CDR1 MNHEY and CDR2 SVGAGI. The CDR3 loop is CASRGAARNEQFF. DNA for the CDR3: TGTGCCAGCCGCGGGGCCGCACGGAATGAGCAGTTCTTC.

This CDR3 reads CASSYRRGGYNEQFF. The CDR3 coding sequence is TGTGCCAGCAGTTACCGGCGGGGGGGCTACAATGAGCAGTTCTTC. The V call is TRBV6-5, the J call TRBJ2-1; 9 bases map to TRBD2. V dropped 2 bases and J dropped 3; count of bases not matched to a gene: 2. CDR3 length: 15 residues. Germline V lookup: CDR1 MNHEY, CDR2 SVGAGI.

This clonotype has just a few counts. The chain uses TRBV6-5 and TRBJ1-2, with 11 positions matching TRBD1. Germline V gene data show CDR1 as MNHEY and CDR2 as SVGAGI. The CDR3 has 15 amino acids. The ends lost 6 bases at V and 7 bases at J; junction bases unmatched: 10. The CDR3 sequence is CASRTSGQGAGGYTF. The CDR3 DNA sequence: TGTGCCAGCAGGACGTCAGGACAGGGGGCTGGTGGCTACACCTTC.

This chain links TRBV10-3 with TRBJ2-3, with D perhaps TRBD2 (5 bases). There are 14 residues in the CDR3. V was clipped by 6 bases and J by 0 bases, with 10 bases between them. Germline assignment: CDR1 ENHRY and CDR2 SYGVKD. This chain's CDR3 is CAIRRTGSTDTQYF. The CDR3 DNA follows: TGTGCCATCAGGAGGACGGGAAGCACAGATACGCAGTATTTT.

The chain employs TRBV7-9 and TRBJ1-1, with 8 bases matching TRBD1. Germline CDR1 and CDR2: SEHNR and FQNEAQ (reference sequence). The CDR3 is 15 residues long. The V gene end was trimmed by 4 bases and the J gene end by 0 bases; junction bases not matched to a gene: 4. This chain's CDR3 is CASSSNRGMNTEAFF. The CDR3 nucleotides are TGTGCCAGCAGCTCAAACAGGGGGATGAACACTGAAGCTTTCTTT.

A few counts support this clonotype. The chain has TRBV7-9 and TRBJ1-2, with 10 bases fitting TRBD1. This CDR3 is 16 amino acids long. The V gene's germline CDR1 is SEHNR and CDR2 FQNEAQ (reference sequence). Trimming took 8 bases from V and 4 from J; bases not matched to a gene: 13. CDR3 in amino acids: CASVGAGQGISYGYTF. The CDR3 DNA sequence: TGTGCCAGCGTCGGAGCGGGACAGGGGATCAGCTATGGCTACACCTTC.

This clonotype was detected only a few times. The V gene is TRBV25-1, the J gene TRBJ1-2; D is unclear. CDR3 length equals 12 residues. V lost 2 bases and J 4 bases, leaving 5 bases between the germline ends. Germline CDR1 reads MGHDK; CDR2 reads SYGVNS. The CDR3 protein is CASSEAVYGYTF. In DNA, the CDR3 is TGTGCCAGCAGTGAAGCAGTCTATGGCTACACCTTC.

This clonotype turned up a few times. At one end the junction does not follow the germline gene, possibly because of a read error. The V and J genes are TRBV7-7 and TRBJ2-5; D is possibly TRBD1 or TRBD2 (6 bases each). CDR1 SSHAT and CDR2 FNYEAQ come from the germline V gene (reference sequence). The CDR3 contains 14 residues. CDR3 loop: CASSLMWGAETQYF. CDR3 in DNA: TGTGCTAGCAGCTTGATGTGGGGGGCAGAGACCCAGTACTTT.

In its sample, this clonotype was seen a few times. The chain recombines TRBV14 with TRBJ2-1; TRBD1 matches at 8 bases. V gave up 5 bases and J gave up 9 bases; unmatched junction bases: 12. The germline V gene has CDR1 SGHDN and CDR2 FVKESK. This CDR3 spans 15 amino acids. In DNA form, the CDR3 reads TGTGCCAGCAGCGCGCAGGGGGCGATTCGGGTTGAGCAGTTCTTC. It specifies CASSAQGAIRVEQFF.

The CDR3 DNA follows: TGTGCCAGCAGGTCTATGGACCTGGAGCAGTTCTTC. It is translated as CASRSMDLEQFF. The chain has TRBV12-3 or TRBV12-4 and TRBJ2-1; D uncertain. Trimming took 6 bases from V and 10 from J, leaving 13 bases between them. The length of the CDR3 is 12 residues.

In nucleotides, the CDR3 is TGTGCCAGCAGCTTCGCGCTGAATTACAATGAGCAGTTCTTC. This sequence encodes CASSFALNYNEQFF. The rearrangement links TRBV5-5 to TRBJ2-1; D gene unclear. This CDR3 spans 14 amino acids. The germline V and J ends were trimmed by 2 bases and 4 bases, with 10 bases remaining between them. The germline V gene encodes CDR1 SGHKS and CDR2 YYEKEE (reference sequence).

The gene calls are TRBV6-1 and TRBJ1-2; 10 positions agree with TRBD1. Germline CDR1 and CDR2: MNHNS and SASEGT. Trimming cost V 0 bases and J 8 bases; bases outside gene matches: 3. The CDR3 runs 14 residues. CDR3 sequence: CASSEAGTGDGYTF. CDR3 sequence (DNA): TGTGCCAGCAGTGAAGCTGGGACAGGGGACGGCTACACCTTC.

The gene calls are TRBV12-3 or TRBV12-4 and TRBJ1-2; no firm D call. With 6 bases removed from V and 8 bases from J, the gap between germline ends came to 16 bases. The CDR3 runs 13 residues. The CDR3 sequence is CASSPGGLEGYTF. The CDR3 coding sequence is TGTGCCAGCAGCCCCGGAGGGCTAGAAGGCTACACCTTC.

V is TRBV4-3 and J is TRBJ2-1; 14 bases map to TRBD2. The J call is uncertain, as TRBJ2-7 better fits the DNA end. The CDR3 contains 17 residues. Germline-derived CDR1 and CDR2 are LGHNA and YSLEER. The CDR3 coding sequence is TGCGCCAGCAGCCAAGGGGGACTAGCGGGGGTCTACAATGAGCAGTACTTC. Translating gives CASSQGGLAGVYNEQYF.

The CDR3: CASSQRGGRTEAFF. The CDR3, as DNA: TGTGCCAGCAGCCAACGGGGGGGGCGAACTGAAGCTTTCTTT. This chain uses TRBV4-2 with TRBJ1-1, with D perhaps TRBD1 (6 bases). V was cut by 2 bases and J by 5 bases, with 12 bases left in between. This CDR3 region has 14 residues. Germline V gene lookup returns CDR1 LGHNA and CDR2 YNFKEQ.

This clonotype has only a few counts. This chain connects TRBV29-1 to TRBJ1-2; a possible D gene is TRBD1 (5 bases). Germline V gives CDR1 SQVTM, CDR2 ANQGSEA. The length of the CDR3 is 15 residues. The V end lost 5 bases, the J end lost 2 bases, and 18 bases lay between the germline ends. Here the CDR3 reads CSVPGTTTSNYGYTF. Written as DNA, the CDR3 is TGCAGCGTTCCAGGGACCACTACGAGCAACTATGGCTACACCTTC.

The rearrangement joins TRBV6-1 to TRBJ2-5, with D uncertain. V gave up 6 bases and J gave up 3 bases, with 11 bases separating them. CDR1 and CDR2 from the germline V gene are MNHNS and SASEGT. The CDR3 sequence is 13 residues long. The CDR3 DNA is TGTGCCAGCAGCCGGACCTTTGAAGAGACCCAGTACTTC. This codes for CASSRTFEETQYF.

The chain has TRBV20-1 and TRBJ1-2, with unresolved D. The CDR3 is made up of 14 amino acids. Germline CDR1 and CDR2: DFQATT and SNEGSKA (reference sequence). V was trimmed by 0 bases and J by 4 bases, leaving 12 bases between them. This chain's CDR3 is CSARDNFGSYGYTF. The CDR3 nucleotides read TGCAGTGCTAGAGATAACTTCGGGAGCTATGGCTACACCTTC.

This clonotype was seen a few times. The rearrangement links TRBV5-1 to TRBJ2-7, with TRBD2 matching over 14 bases. Germline CDR1 reads SGHRS; CDR2 reads YFSETQ. The J segment lost 1 base and the V segment lost 3 bases, leaving 9 bases of the junction unmatched. This CDR3 is built from 18 residues. Here the CDR3 reads CASSSRLAGGLRSYEQYF. The CDR3 coding sequence is TGCGCCAGCAGCTCCCGACTAGCGGGGGGGCTACGGTCCTACGAGCAGTACTTC.